Below, 21 T cell receptor beta chains from the same sample are listed, as sequenced in a study of human T cells and chemical hapten exposure. TCRdb redid the calling of the RACE reads with MiXCR, one entry per CDR3 protein. The sample contains 95,000 or so distinct CDR3 sequences, roughly a tenth of which appear only once. The sample's time point: patch test 1, 2 weeks after DPC sensitization. Treatment noted: therapeutic diphenylcyclopropenone sensitization with weekly scalp DPC. Sequenced here: whole blood, sampled in connection with sensitization to the hapten diphenylcyclopropenone (DPC). The receptors shown here come from a man aged 40-50 years with alopecia areata. Some clones in this sample may be carry-over from other donors' samples.

This rearrangement joins TRBV12-3 or TRBV12-4 to TRBJ2-1, with 9 bases identical to TRBD2. There are 15 residues in the CDR3. V shed 6 bases, J shed 3 bases, and the junction held 6 bases outside the gene matches. CDR3 sequence: CASSPLSGSYNEQFF. The CDR3 nucleotides read TGTGCCAGCAGCCCCCTTAGCGGGAGCTACAATGAGCAGTTCTTC.

V and J are TRBV19 and TRBJ1-5, with a weak D call TRBD1 (6 bases). With 5 bases removed from V and 4 bases from J, the gap between germline ends came to 21 bases. The CDR3 has 17 amino acids. The germline gives CDR1 LNHDA, CDR2 SQIVND (reference sequence). The CDR3, as DNA: TGTGCCAGTAGTCTGCCTCAGTTTGGCAGGGGAAATCAGCCCCAGCATTTT. This gives the protein CASSLPQFGRGNQPQHF.

This clonotype was seen at least ten times. This CDR3 is CATSDLPPYRALKDAFF. Written as DNA, the CDR3 is TGTGCCACCAGTGATTTGCCCCCCTACCGGGCTCTGAAAGATGCTTTCTTT. The rearrangement joins TRBV24-1 to TRBJ1-1; no firm D call. The germline V gene encodes CDR1 KGHDR and CDR2 SFDVKD. This CDR3 is 17 amino acids long. Trimming removed 0 bases at V and 11 bases at J, with 24 bases between.

This clonotype has just a few counts. The J gene is TRBJ2-6, the V gene TRBV28; D remains unclear. Trimming shortened V by 1 base and J by 0 bases, and 10 bases separated the two germline ends. Germline values: CDR1 MDHEN, CDR2 SYDVKM. The CDR3 loop spans 17 amino acids. DNA of the CDR3: TGTGCCAGCAGTTTATTCCACGGAGACTCTGGGGCCAACGTCCTGACTTTC. Protein sequence: CASSLFHGDSGANVLTF.

This clonotype was observed a handful of times. As DNA, the CDR3 is TGTGCCAGCAGGCCTTTCCAGCTGGGCGATGAGCAGTTCTTC. It yields the protein CASRPFQLGDEQFF. This chain uses TRBV5-4 with TRBJ2-1; D remains ambiguous. CDR3 length: 14 amino acids. Germline assignment: CDR1 SGHNT and CDR2 YYREEE (reference sequence). Trimming took 5 bases from V and 8 from J, leaving 17 bases between them.

In its sample, this clonotype was seen many times. This chain joins TRBV29-1 and TRBJ2-6; D gene uncertain. The V and J ends lost 5 bases and 0 bases respectively, with 8 bases between them. The germline V gene encodes CDR1 SQVTM and CDR2 ANQGSEA. CDR3 length: 14 amino acids. CDR3 region: CSVSSLSGANVLTF. The CDR3 DNA reads as TGCAGCGTTTCCAGCCTCTCTGGGGCCAACGTCCTGACTTTC.

This clonotype was counted only a few times. This chain uses TRBV29-1 with TRBJ2-2; D is uncertain. V was shortened by 7 bases and J by 1 base, with 7 bases between the two germline ends. Germline CDR1 is SQVTM and CDR2 is ANQGSEA. The CDR3 length is 12 residues. The DNA of the CDR3 is TGCAGCGCATACAAGAACACCGGGGAGCTGTTTTTT. It translates to CSAYKNTGELFF.

In this sample, this clonotype turned up a few times. The chain uses TRBV13 and TRBJ2-1; the D gene is possibly TRBD2 (7 bases). The CDR3 covers 15 residues. CDR1 and CDR2 (germline): PRHDT, FYEKMQ (reference sequence). Trimming took off 5 bases at V and 3 bases at J, with 14 bases between the two ends. DNA of the CDR3: TGTGCCAGCAGCACAGGGAGGGATAGCTACAATGAGCAGTTCTTC. Translation gives CASSTGRDSYNEQFF.

This clonotype showed up just a few times. The chain combines TRBV29-1 with TRBJ2-7; 10 bases match TRBD1. The J segment lost 0 bases and the V segment lost 6 bases, leaving 2 bases of the junction unmatched. Germline CDR1 is SQVTM and CDR2 is ANQGSEA. The CDR3 is made up of 13 amino acids. CDR3 nucleotides: TGCAGCGTGGGGACAGGGGTCTCCTACGAGCAGTACTTC. Translating gives CSVGTGVSYEQYF.

This clonotype has more than one count but fewer than ten. This chain links TRBV20-1 with TRBJ1-5; 7 bases fit TRBD1. J gave up 5 bases and V 6 bases, and 16 bases lay outside the gene matches. This CDR3 has 16 residues. CDR1 DFQATT and CDR2 SNEGSKA come from the germline V gene (reference sequence). The CDR3 sequence: CSALKLGQPNDQPQHF. In DNA form, the CDR3 reads TGCAGTGCACTTAAACTGGGACAGCCAAACGATCAGCCCCAGCATTTT.

The genes are TRBV12-3 or TRBV12-4 and TRBJ2-1; D may match TRBD1 or TRBD2 (5 bases each). CDR3 length: 14 amino acids. V dropped 2 bases and J dropped 9 bases, with 14 bases sitting between them. The DNA for the CDR3 is TGTGCCAGCAGTTTACTAGAGGGAAGGGGTGAGCAGTTCTTC. Translating it yields CASSLLEGRGEQFF.

About this clonotype itself: This sequence may be a read error, since a much larger clone differs from it by one base. The V call is TRBV29-1, the J call TRBJ2-6; 7 nucleotides line up with TRBD1. Germline CDR1 is SQVTM and CDR2 is ANQGSEA. V was pared by 8 bases and J by 0 bases, with 10 bases of the junction left unmatched. The CDR3 is 16 residues long. The CDR3 sequence is CSIGTVKDSGANVLTF. The CDR3 bases are TGCAGCATCGGGACAGTGAAAGACTCTGGGGCCAACGTCCTGACTTTC.

The chain carries TRBV6-2 or TRBV6-3 and TRBJ2-4; 7 bases are shared with TRBD1. The CDR3 has 15 residues. Unmatched junction bases numbered 13, after V lost 7 bases and J lost 7 bases. Germline V gene sequence: CDR1 MNHEY, CDR2 SVGEGT. The DNA for the CDR3 is TGTGCCAGCACGTGGACAGGTCGGTCCGGGAACATTCAGTACTTC. As protein: CASTWTGRSGNIQYF.

The V call is TRBV18, the J call TRBJ1-1; D is uncertain. V was trimmed by 0 bases and J by 5 bases, leaving 10 bases between them. The CDR3 contains 14 residues. In germline, CDR1 is KGHSH, CDR2 LQKENI. Here the CDR3 reads CASSPPAGLTEAFF. The CDR3 DNA is TGTGCCAGCTCACCACCGGCCGGGCTTACTGAAGCTTTCTTT.

This clonotype was observed at least ten times. The V and J genes are TRBV6-1 and TRBJ2-5; 8 positions agree with TRBD1. CDR3 length: 15 amino acids. Germline loops: CDR1 MNHNS, CDR2 SASEGT. After removal of 5 bases from V and 2 bases from J, the junction contained 7 bases not matched to a gene. The CDR3 loop reads CASSPRQGWQETQYF. As DNA, the CDR3 is TGTGCCAGCAGTCCCAGACAGGGGTGGCAAGAGACCCAGTACTTC.

This clonotype was seen ten or more times. The CDR3 DNA follows: TGTGCCAGCAGCCTGGTACCAGGGGGCAATCAGCCCCAGCATTTT. Translation: CASSLVPGGNQPQHF. This chain connects TRBV6-5 to TRBJ1-5; tentatively, D is TRBD1 (6 bases). The V end lost 6 bases, the J end lost 2 bases, and 14 bases lay between the germline ends. Germline CDR1 MNHEY, CDR2 SVGAGI. The CDR3 sequence is 15 residues long.

This clonotype has more than one count but fewer than ten. This rearrangement joins TRBV18 to TRBJ1-6, with D possibly being TRBD1 (6 bases). The V gene's germline CDR1 is KGHSH and CDR2 LQKENI. The CDR3 loop spans 13 amino acids. V dropped 3 bases and J dropped 6 bases, with 6 bases sitting between them. CDR3 DNA: TGTGCCAGCTCACCGGACAGTAATTCACCCCTCCACTTT. This encodes CASSPDSNSPLHF.

This clonotype has just a few counts. CDR3 loop: CASSYAGLNSPLHF. In DNA, the CDR3 is TGTGCCAGCAGTTACGCAGGGCTAAATTCACCCCTCCACTTT. The rearrangement joins TRBV6-5 to TRBJ1-6; weak D call: TRBD1 (5 bases). The CDR3 sequence is 14 residues long. The ends were cut back, 2 bases at V and 7 bases at J, with 9 bases in the middle. The germline V gene has CDR1 MNHEY and CDR2 SVGAGI.

V gene TRBV6-5 combines with J gene TRBJ2-3; 7 nucleotides match TRBD2. The CDR3 spans 17 residues. V shed 4 bases and J 1 base; nucleotides not matched to a gene: 11. Germline loops: CDR1 MNHEY, CDR2 SVGAGI. CDR3 DNA: TGTGCCAGCAGTTTGCGGGGAGGCGGGAGTGGCACAGATACGCAGTATTTT. This gives the protein CASSLRGGGSGTDTQYF.

The chain employs TRBV11-2 and TRBJ2-3; D remains unclear. The CDR3 consists of 14 residues. The V gene's germline CDR1 is SGHAT and CDR2 FQNNGV. The germline V and J ends were trimmed by 6 bases and 6 bases, with 16 bases remaining between them. CDR3 residues: CASSLGGRSDTQYF. The CDR3 region has the DNA TGTGCCAGCAGTCTGGGCGGCCGATCGGATACGCAGTATTTT.

This sequence joins TRBV20-1 and TRBJ1-1; tentatively, D is TRBD1 (5 bases). Trimming shortened V by 0 bases and J by 0 bases, and 14 bases separated the two germline ends. Per germline, CDR1 DFQATT and CDR2 SNEGSKA (reference sequence). There are 16 residues in the CDR3. CDR3 bases: TGCAGTGCTAGAGATTCGCAGGGAGGTATGAACACTGAAGCTTTCTTT. As protein: CSARDSQGGMNTEAFF.